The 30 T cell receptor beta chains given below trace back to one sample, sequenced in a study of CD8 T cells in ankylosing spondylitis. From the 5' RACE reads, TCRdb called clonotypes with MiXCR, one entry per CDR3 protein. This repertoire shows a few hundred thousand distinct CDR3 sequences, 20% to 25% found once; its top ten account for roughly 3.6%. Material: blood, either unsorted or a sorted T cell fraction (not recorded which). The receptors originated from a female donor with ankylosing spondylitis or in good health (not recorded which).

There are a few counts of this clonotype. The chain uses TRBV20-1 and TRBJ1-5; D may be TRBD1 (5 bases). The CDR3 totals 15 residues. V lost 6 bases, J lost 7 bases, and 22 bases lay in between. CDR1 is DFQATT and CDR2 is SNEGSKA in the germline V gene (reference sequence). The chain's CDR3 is CSAHPGTGGYQPQHF. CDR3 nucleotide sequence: TGCAGTGCCCACCCGGGAACAGGAGGGTACCAGCCCCAGCATTTT.

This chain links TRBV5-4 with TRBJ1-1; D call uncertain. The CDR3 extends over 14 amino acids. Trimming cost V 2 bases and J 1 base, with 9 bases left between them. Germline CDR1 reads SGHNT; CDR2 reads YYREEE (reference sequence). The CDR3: CASSFPRSNTEAFF. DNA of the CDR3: TGTGCCAGCAGCTTCCCCAGGTCGAACACTGAAGCTTTCTTT.

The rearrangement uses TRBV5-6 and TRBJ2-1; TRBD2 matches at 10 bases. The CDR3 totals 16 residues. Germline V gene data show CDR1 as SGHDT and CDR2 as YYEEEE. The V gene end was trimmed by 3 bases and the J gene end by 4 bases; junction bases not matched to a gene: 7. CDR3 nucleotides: TGTGCCAGCAGCTCTCGGGGTAGCGGGGGGTACAATGAGCAGTTCTTC. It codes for CASSSRGSGGYNEQFF. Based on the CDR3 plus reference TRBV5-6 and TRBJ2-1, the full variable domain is DAGVTQSPTHLIKTRGQQVTLRCSPKSGHDTVSWYQQALGQGPQFIFQYYEEEERQRGNFPDRFSGHQFPNYSSELNVNALLLGDSALYLCASSSRGSGGYNEQFFGPGTRLTVL.

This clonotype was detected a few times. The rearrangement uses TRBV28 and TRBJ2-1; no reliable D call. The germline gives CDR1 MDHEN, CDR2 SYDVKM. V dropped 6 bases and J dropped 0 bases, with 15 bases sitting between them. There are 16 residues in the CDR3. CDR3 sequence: CASSYLTASSYNEQFF. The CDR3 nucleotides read TGTGCCAGCAGCTACCTGACCGCTAGCTCCTACAATGAGCAGTTCTTC.

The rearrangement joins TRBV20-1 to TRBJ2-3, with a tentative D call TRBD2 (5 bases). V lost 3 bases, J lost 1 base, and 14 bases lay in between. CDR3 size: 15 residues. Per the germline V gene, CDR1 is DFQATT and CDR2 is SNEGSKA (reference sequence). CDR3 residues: CSARELEEGTDTQYF. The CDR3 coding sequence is TGCAGTGCTAGGGAACTAGAGGAGGGCACAGATACGCAGTATTTT.

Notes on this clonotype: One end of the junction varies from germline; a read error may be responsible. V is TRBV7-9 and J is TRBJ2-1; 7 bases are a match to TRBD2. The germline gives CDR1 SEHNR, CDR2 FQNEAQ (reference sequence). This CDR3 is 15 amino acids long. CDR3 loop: CASSLAGPGNNEQFF. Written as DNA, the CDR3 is TGTGCCAGCAGTTTAGCGGGCCCTGGAAACAATGAGCAGTTCTTC.

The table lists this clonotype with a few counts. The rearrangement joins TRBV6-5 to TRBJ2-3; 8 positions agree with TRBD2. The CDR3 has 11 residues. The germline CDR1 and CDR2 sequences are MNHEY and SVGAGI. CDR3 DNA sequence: TGTTCGGGAGGGCGGGGAGATACGCAGTATTTT. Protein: CSGGRGDTQYF.

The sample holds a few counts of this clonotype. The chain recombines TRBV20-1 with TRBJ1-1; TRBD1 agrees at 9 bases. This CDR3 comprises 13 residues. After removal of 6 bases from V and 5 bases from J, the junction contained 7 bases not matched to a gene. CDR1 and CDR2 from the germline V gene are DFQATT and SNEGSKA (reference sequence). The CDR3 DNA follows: TGCAGTGCACAACAGGGGGCAGATACTGAAGCTTTCTTT. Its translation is CSAQQGADTEAFF.

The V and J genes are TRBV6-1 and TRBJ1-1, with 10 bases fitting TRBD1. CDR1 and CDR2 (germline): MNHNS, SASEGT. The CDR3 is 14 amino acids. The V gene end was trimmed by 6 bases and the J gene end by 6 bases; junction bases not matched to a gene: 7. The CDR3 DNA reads TGTGCCAGCAGGACACGACAGGGGGCTTCTGAAGCTTTCTTT. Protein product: CASRTRQGASEAFF.

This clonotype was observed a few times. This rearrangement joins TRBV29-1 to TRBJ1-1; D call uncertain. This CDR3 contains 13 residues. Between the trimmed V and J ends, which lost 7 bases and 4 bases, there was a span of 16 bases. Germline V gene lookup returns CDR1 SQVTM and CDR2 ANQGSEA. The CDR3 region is CSGSKGSSTEAFF. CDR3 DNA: TGCAGCGGATCCAAAGGGTCATCCACTGAAGCTTTCTTT.

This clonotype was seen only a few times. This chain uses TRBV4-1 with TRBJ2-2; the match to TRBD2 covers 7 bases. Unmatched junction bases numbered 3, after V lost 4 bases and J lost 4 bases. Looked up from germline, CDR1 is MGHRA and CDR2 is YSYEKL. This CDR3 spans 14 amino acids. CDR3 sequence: CASSRSGGTGELFF. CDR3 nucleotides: TGCGCCAGCAGCCGGTCGGGAGGCACCGGGGAGCTGTTTTTT.

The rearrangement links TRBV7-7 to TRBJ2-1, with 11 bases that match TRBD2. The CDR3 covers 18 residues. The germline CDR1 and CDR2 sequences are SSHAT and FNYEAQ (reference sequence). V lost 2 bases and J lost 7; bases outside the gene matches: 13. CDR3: CASSLRLAGPGGANEQFF. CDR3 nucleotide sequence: TGTGCCAGCAGCTTAAGACTAGCGGGACCCGGCGGAGCAAATGAGCAGTTCTTC.

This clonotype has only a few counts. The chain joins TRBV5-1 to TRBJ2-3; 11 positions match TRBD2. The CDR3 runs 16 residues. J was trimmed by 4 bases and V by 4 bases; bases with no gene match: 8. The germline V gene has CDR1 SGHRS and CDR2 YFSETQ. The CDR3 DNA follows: TGCGCCAGCAGCCGACTTACTAGCGGGAGCGCAGATACGCAGTATTTT. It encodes CASSRLTSGSADTQYF.

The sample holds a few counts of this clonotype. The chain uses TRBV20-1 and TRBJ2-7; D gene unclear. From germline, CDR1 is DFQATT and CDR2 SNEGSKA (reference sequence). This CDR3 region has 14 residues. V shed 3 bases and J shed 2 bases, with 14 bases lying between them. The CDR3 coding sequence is TGCAGTGCTAGGGAGCGCGAATTAACCTACGAGCAGTACTTC. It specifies CSARERELTYEQYF.

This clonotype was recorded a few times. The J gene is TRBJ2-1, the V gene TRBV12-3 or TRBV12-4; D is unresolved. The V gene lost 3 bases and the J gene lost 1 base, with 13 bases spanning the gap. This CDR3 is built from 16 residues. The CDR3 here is CASSFPPTGSYNEQFF. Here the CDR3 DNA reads TGTGCCAGCAGTTTTCCGCCTACTGGGTCCTACAATGAGCAGTTCTTC.

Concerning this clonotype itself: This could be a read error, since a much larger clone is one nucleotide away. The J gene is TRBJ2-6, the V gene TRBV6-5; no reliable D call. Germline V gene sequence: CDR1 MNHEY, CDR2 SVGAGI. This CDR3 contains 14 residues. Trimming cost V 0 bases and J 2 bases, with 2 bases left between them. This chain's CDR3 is CASSYSPGANVLTF. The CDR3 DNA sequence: TGTGCCAGCAGTTACTCGCCTGGGGCCAACGTCCTGACTTTC.

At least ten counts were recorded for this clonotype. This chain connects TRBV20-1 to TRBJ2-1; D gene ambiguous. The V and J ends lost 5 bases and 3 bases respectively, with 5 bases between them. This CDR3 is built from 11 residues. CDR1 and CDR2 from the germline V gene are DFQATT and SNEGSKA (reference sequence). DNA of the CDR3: TGCAGTGCTTACAACTACAATGAGCAGTTCTTC. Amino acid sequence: CSAYNYNEQFF.

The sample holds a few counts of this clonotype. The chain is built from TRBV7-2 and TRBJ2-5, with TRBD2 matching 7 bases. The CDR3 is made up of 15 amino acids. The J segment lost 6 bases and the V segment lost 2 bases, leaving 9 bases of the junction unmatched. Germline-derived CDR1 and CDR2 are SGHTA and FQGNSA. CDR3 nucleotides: TGTGCCAGCAGCTTAAGGTCTAGCGGTCAGCAGACCCAGTACTTC. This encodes CASSLRSSGQQTQYF.

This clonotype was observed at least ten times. The CDR3 DNA follows: TGCGCCAGCAGCCAAGGGAGGACTAGCGGGTTCAATGAGCAGTTCTTC. Amino acid sequence: CASSQGRTSGFNEQFF. V and J are TRBV4-3 and TRBJ2-1; 11 bases are a match to TRBD2. Germline V CDR1 and CDR2: LGHNA, YSLEER. V shed 1 base, J shed 6 bases, and the junction held 5 bases outside the gene matches. The CDR3 runs 16 residues.

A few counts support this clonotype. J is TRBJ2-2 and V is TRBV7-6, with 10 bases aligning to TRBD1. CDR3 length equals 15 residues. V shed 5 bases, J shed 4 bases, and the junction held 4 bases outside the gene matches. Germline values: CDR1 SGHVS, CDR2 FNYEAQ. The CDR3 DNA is TGTGCCAGCAGCATACGGGACAGGGGCACCGGGGAGCTGTTTTTT. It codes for CASSIRDRGTGELFF. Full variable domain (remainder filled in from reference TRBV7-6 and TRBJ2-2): GAGVSQSPRYKVTKRGQDVALRCDPISGHVSLYWYRQALGQGPEFLTYFNYEAQQDKSGLPNDRFSAERPEGSISTLTIQRTEQRDSAMYRCASSIRDRGTGELFFGEGSRLTVL.

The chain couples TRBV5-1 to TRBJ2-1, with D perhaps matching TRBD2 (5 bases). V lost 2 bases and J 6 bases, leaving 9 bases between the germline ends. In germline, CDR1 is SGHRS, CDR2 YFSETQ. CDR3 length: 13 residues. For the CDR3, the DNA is TGCGCCAGCAGCTTCGCGGCGGGCAATGAGCAGTTCTTC. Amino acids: CASSFAAGNEQFF. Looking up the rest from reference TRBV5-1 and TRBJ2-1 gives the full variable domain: KAGVTQTPRYLIKTRGQQVTLSCSPISGHRSVSWYQQTPGQGLQFLFEYFSETQRNKGNFPGRFSGRQFSNSRSEMNVSTLELGDSALYLCASSFAAGNEQFFGPGTRLTVL.

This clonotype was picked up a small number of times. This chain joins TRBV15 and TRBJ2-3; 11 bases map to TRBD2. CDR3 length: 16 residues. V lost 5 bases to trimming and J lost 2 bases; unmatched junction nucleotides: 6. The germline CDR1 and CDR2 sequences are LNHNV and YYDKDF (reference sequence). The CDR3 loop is CATSRRLAGFTDTQYF. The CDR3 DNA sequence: TGTGCCACCAGCCGAAGACTAGCGGGGTTCACAGATACGCAGTATTTT.

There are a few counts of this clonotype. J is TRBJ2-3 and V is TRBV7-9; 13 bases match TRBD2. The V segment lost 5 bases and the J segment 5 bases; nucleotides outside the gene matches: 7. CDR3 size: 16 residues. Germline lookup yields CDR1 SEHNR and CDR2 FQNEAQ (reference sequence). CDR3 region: CASSRGLAGAGDTQYF. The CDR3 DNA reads TGTGCCAGCAGCCGAGGACTAGCGGGAGCGGGAGATACGCAGTATTTT.

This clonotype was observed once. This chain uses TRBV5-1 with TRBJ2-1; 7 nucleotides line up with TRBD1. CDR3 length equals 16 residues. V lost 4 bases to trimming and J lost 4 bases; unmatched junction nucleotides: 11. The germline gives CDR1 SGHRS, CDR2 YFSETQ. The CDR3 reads CASSSRQGNSYNEQFF. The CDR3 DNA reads TGCGCCAGCAGCAGCCGACAGGGAAATTCTTACAATGAGCAGTTCTTC.

Here the CDR3 DNA reads TGCAGCGTTGTAAGTGTTTACGAGCAGTACTTC. Translating it yields CSVVSVYEQYF. The chain is built from TRBV29-1 and TRBJ2-7; D not certain. The CDR3 contains 11 residues. Trimming removed 4 bases at V and 4 bases at J, with 8 bases between. Germline assignment: CDR1 SQVTM and CDR2 ANQGSEA.

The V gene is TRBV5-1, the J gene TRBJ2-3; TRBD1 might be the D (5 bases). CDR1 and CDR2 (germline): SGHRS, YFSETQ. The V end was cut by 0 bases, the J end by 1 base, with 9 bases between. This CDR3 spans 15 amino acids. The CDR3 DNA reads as TGCGCCAGCAGCTTGGCTCAGGGCGGCACAGATACGCAGTATTTT. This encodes CASSLAQGGTDTQYF.

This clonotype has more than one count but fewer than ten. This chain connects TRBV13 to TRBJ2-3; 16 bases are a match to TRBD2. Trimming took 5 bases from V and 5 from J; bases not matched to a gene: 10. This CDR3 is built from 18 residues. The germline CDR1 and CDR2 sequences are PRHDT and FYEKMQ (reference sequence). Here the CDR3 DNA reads TGTGCCAGCAGCCCGGGACTAGCGGGAGGGGTATACGGAGATACGCAGTATTTT. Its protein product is CASSPGLAGGVYGDTQYF.

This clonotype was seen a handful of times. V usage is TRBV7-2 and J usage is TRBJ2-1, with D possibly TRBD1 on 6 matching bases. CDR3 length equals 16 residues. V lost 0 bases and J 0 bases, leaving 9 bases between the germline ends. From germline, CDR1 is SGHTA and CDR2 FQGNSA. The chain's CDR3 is CASSLARDTSYNEQFF. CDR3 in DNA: TGTGCCAGCAGCTTAGCCCGGGACACCTCCTACAATGAGCAGTTCTTC.

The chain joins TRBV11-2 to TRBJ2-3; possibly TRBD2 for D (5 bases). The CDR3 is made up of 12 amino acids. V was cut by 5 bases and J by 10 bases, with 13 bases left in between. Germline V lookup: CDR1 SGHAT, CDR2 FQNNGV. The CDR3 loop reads CASSRLDSAQYF. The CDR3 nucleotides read TGTGCCAGCAGCCGGTTGGATAGCGCGCAGTATTTT.

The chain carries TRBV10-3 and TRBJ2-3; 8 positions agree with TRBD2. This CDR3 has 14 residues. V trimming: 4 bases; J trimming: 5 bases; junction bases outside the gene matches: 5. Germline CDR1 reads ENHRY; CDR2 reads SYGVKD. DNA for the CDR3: TGTGCCATCAGTGGAGCGGGAGCGGGAGATACGCAGTATTTT. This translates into CAISGAGAGDTQYF.